Listed below are T cell receptor beta chains from one sample, sequenced in a study of human CD8 memory T cell subsets. TCRdb re-called the 5' RACE reads and shows each CDR3 protein once, DNA omitted. This sample's table has some 7,000 distinct CDR3 sequences. The sample comprised CD8+ T cells from PBMCs. The source is a human donor in good health. CDR3s include the opening cysteine and the closing phenylalanine or tryptophan. Where a row states a size, it is once, few, many or the class of an expanded clone; other rows omit it.

clone size: .; V gene: TRBV7-8; J gene: TRBJ2-1; CDR3 protein: CASSSLTSNSYNEQFF
clone size: .; V gene: TRBV20-1; J gene: TRBJ1-1; CDR3 protein: CSAPGTAEAFF
clone size: .; V gene: TRBV11-1; J gene: TRBJ2-7; CDR3 protein: CASRWTSGYSYEQYF
clone size: medium-sized; V gene: TRBV5-4; J gene: TRBJ2-1; CDR3 protein: CASSLMALTNEQFF
clone size: .; V gene: TRBV6-5; J gene: TRBJ2-7; CDR3 protein: CASSPYSGSYEQYF
clone size: medium-sized; V gene: TRBV12-3/TRBV12-4; J gene: TRBJ2-7; CDR3 protein: CASSLVPGTSGSHEQYF
clone size: .; V gene: TRBV20-1; J gene: TRBJ1-1; CDR3 protein: CSARKRTPGLREAFF
clone size: .; V gene: TRBV10-3; J gene: TRBJ1-1; CDR3 protein: CAISGQGVTEAFF
clone size: .; V gene: TRBV5-1; J gene: TRBJ2-1; CDR3 protein: CASSGGLQNEQFF
clone size: large; V gene: TRBV7-9; J gene: TRBJ2-7; CDR3 protein: CASSLVPTGVFSEQYF
clone size: .; V gene: TRBV29-1; J gene: TRBJ2-7; CDR3 protein: CSVEKGTSGSYEQYF
clone size: .; V gene: TRBV12-3/TRBV12-4; J gene: TRBJ1-2; CDR3 protein: CASSFQSNYGYTF
clone size: medium-sized; V gene: TRBV20-1; J gene: TRBJ1-5; CDR3 protein: CSASGQNNQPQHF
clone size: .; V gene: TRBV3-1; J gene: TRBJ2-1; CDR3 protein: CASSGRTSGRGDEQFF
clone size: medium-sized; V gene: TRBV29-1; J gene: TRBJ1-4; CDR3 protein: CSVIDGATNEKLFF
clone size: medium-sized; V gene: TRBV10-3; J gene: TRBJ2-7; CDR3 protein: CAISLGTGSLSYEQYF
clone size: .; V gene: TRBV4-2; J gene: TRBJ1-1; CDR3 protein: CASSQDLAGWNTEAFF
clone size: .; V gene: TRBV5-1; J gene: TRBJ2-7; CDR3 protein: CASSLDDGGSYEQYF
clone size: .; V gene: TRBV25-1; J gene: TRBJ1-1; CDR3 protein: CASSAQTWATTEAFF
clone size: large; V gene: TRBV29-1; J gene: TRBJ1-1; CDR3 protein: CSVPGGFGTEAFF
clone size: .; V gene: TRBV4-1; J gene: TRBJ2-3; CDR3 protein: CASSQDRFAQYF
clone size: .; V gene: TRBV9; J gene: TRBJ2-1; CDR3 protein: CASSPSGLAGDHEQFF
clone size: medium-sized; V gene: TRBV6-5; J gene: TRBJ1-2; CDR3 protein: CASSPQGGSYGYTF
clone size: .; V gene: TRBV27; J gene: TRBJ2-7; CDR3 protein: CASYASSYEQYF
clone size: .; V gene: TRBV5-1; J gene: TRBJ2-1; CDR3 protein: CASSISNNEQFF
clone size: .; V gene: TRBV7-8; J gene: TRBJ2-7; CDR3 protein: CASSLEPPQSGAGYEQYF
clone size: .; V gene: TRBV7-9; J gene: TRBJ2-5; CDR3 protein: CASSLAPAGDQETQYF
clone size: .; V gene: TRBV9; J gene: TRBJ2-1; CDR3 protein: CASSVTVANEQFF
clone size: .; V gene: TRBV9; J gene: TRBJ2-2; CDR3 protein: CASSVVRDGELFF
clone size: .; V gene: TRBV20-1; J gene: TRBJ2-1; CDR3 protein: CSASRYSYNEQFF
clone size: .; V gene: TRBV29-1; J gene: TRBJ2-2; CDR3 protein: CSVEVYSNTGELFF
clone size: medium-sized; V gene: TRBV11-2; J gene: TRBJ2-3; CDR3 protein: CASSSDGSMGPDTQYF
clone size: .; V gene: TRBV29-1; J gene: TRBJ2-7; CDR3 protein: CSVVSSSYEQYF
clone size: medium-sized; V gene: TRBV5-1; J gene: TRBJ2-7; CDR3 protein: CASSLDKYEQYF
clone size: medium-sized; V gene: TRBV5-6; J gene: TRBJ2-7; CDR3 protein: CASSLGLANEQYF
clone size: .; V gene: TRBV7-2; J gene: TRBJ1-2; CDR3 protein: CASSLGGGNYGYTF
clone size: .; V gene: TRBV29-1; J gene: TRBJ2-1; CDR3 protein: CSVGGQDEKGEFF
clone size: .; V gene: TRBV5-6; J gene: TRBJ1-2; CDR3 protein: CASSLVAGDPSHGYTF